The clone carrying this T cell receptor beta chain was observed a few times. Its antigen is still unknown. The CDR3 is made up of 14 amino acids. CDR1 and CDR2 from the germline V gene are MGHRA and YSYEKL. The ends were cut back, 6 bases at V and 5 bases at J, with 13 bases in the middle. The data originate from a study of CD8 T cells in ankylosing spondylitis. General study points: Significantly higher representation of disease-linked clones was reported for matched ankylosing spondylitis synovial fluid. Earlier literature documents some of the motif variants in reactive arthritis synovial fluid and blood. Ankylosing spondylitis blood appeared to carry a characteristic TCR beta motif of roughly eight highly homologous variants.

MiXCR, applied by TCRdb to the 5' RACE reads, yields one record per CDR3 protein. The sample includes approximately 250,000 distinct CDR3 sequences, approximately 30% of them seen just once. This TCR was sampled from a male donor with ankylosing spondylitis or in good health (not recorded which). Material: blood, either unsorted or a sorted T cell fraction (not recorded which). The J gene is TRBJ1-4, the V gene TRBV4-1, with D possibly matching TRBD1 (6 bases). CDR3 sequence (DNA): TGCGCCAGCAGGGACGGACAGTCCAATGAAAAACTGTTTTTT. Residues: CASRDGQSNEKLFF.